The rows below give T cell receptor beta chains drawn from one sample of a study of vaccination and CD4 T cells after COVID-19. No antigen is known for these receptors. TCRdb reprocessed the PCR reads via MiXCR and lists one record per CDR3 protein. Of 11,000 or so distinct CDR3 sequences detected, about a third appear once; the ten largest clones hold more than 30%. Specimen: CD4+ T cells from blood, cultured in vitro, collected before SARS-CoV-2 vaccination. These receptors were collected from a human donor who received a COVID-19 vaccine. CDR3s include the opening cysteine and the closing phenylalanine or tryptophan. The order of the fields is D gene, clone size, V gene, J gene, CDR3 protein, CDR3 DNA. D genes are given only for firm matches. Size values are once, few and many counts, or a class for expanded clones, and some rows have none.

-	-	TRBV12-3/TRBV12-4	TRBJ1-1	CASSLWGVLTEAFF	TGTGCCAGCAGTTTATGGGGGGTTCTCACTGAAGCTTTCTTT
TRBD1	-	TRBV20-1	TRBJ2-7	CSAPGTGDHEQYF	TGCAGTGCGCCCGGGACAGGGGACCACGAGCAGTACTTC
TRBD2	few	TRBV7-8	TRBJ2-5	CASSPRLARETQYF	TGTGCCAGCAGCCCCCGACTAGCGAGGGAGACCCAGTACTTC
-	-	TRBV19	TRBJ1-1	CATSITGFTEAFF	TGTGCCACCTCTATCACAGGCTTCACTGAAGCTTTCTTT
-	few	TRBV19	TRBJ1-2	CASSRGSYDRGGYTF	TGTGCCAGTAGTCGAGGTTCGTACGACCGTGGGGGCTACACCTTC
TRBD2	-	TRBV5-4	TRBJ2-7	CASSEGLAGATYEQYF	TGTGCCAGCAGCGAAGGACTAGCGGGGGCAACCTACGAGCAGTACTTC
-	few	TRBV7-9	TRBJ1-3	CASSLGGTGNTIYF	TGTGCCAGCAGCTTAGGAGGGACTGGAAACACCATATATTTT
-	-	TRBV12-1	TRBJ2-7	CASSARWGPDYEQYF	TGTGCCAGCAGCGCACGGTGGGGTCCGGACTACGAGCAGTACTTC
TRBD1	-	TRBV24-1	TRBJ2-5	CATSDLGQGGETQYF	TGTGCCACCAGTGATTTGGGACAGGGTGGGGAGACCCAGTACTTC
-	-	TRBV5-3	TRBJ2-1	CARSRRSSYNEQFF	TGTGCCAGAAGCCGACGGAGCTCCTACAATGAGCAGTTCTTC